This T cell receptor (beta chain) originates from a study of blood T cell repertoires in COVID-19. Overall study: Donors in the United States, Italy and Spain gave samples during acute or convalescent COVID-19. PBMCs, B-cell-depleted T cells, or T cells were the source of the cDNA or gDNA that made up the material.

Methods used by the authors: Nucleated cell counts were estimated from reference gene primer amplification. The method was immunoSEQ multiplex PCR; TCRdb's version includes in-frame clones alone and lacks a portion of them. The DNA gave D and trimming, while V, J and clone size come from that table. This sample carries 250,000 to 300,000 clones, around 87% of them seen once, and the ten largest clones take less than 4%. Per the germline V gene, CDR1 is LNHNV and CDR2 is YYDKDF (reference sequence). The CDR3 length is 15 residues. Trimming left V 7 bases short and J 0 bases short, with 13 bases between.

The sequencing sample was made of peripheral blood. This sequence originates from a man between 18 and 35 years old with active or convalescent COVID-19. J is TRBJ1-5 and V is TRBV15; D call uncertain. CDR3 nucleotide sequence: TGTGCCACCACTAGAGGAATAGATAGCAATCAGCCCCAGCATTTT. Protein sequence: CATTRGIDSNQPQHF.